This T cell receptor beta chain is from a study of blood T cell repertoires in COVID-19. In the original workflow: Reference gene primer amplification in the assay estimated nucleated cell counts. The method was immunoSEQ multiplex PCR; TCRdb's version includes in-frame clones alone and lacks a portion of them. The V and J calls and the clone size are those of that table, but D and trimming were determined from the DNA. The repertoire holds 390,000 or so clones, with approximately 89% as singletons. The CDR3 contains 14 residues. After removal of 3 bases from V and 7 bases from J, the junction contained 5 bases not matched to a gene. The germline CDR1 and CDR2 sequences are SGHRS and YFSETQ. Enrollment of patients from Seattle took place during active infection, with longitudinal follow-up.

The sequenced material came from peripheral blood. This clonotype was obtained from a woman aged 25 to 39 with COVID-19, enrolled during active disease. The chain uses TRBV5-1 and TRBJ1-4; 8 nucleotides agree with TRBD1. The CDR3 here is CASSSGTGLEKLFF. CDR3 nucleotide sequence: TGCGCCAGCAGCTCGGGGACAGGCCTTGAAAAACTGTTTTTT. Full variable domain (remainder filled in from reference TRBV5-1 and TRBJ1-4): KAGVTQTPRYLIKTRGQQVTLSCSPISGHRSVSWYQQTPGQGLQFLFEYFSETQRNKGNFPGRFSGRQFSNSRSEMNVSTLELGDSALYLCASSSGTGLEKLFFGSGTQLSVL.